One T cell receptor beta chain is described in this entry. The antigen remains undetermined. The sample comes from a study of blood T cells in healthy people across ages. PCR was performed a second time for roughly 7 to 11 cycles using a sample-barcoded 5' primer and a J-beta primer mix. TCRdb processed the 5' RACE reads anew with MiXCR; each CDR3 protein has one entry. Of fewer than 950,000 distinct CDR3 sequences in the sample, roughly 50% were seen once. Caucasian individuals from Russia who were healthy and aged roughly 6 to 95 acted as donors. Per sample, no less than 5 micrograms of total RNA were extracted. This CDR3 contains 13 residues. The ends lost 5 bases at V and 7 bases at J; junction bases unmatched: 6. Germline values: CDR1 SGHTA, CDR2 FQGNSA. The study's findings and limits: As age increased, TCR beta diversity per million T cells fell in a roughly linear fashion. Fewer expanded clones and more diversity marked long-lived versus aged donors.

This chain links TRBV7-2 with TRBJ2-7, with TRBD2 identical over 9 bases. This clonotype originated in a man older than 75 in good health. The sample was blood. The CDR3 nucleotides are TGTGCCAGCAGCATTAGCGGGAGTAGAGAGCAGTACTTC. Translated: CASSISGSREQYF.